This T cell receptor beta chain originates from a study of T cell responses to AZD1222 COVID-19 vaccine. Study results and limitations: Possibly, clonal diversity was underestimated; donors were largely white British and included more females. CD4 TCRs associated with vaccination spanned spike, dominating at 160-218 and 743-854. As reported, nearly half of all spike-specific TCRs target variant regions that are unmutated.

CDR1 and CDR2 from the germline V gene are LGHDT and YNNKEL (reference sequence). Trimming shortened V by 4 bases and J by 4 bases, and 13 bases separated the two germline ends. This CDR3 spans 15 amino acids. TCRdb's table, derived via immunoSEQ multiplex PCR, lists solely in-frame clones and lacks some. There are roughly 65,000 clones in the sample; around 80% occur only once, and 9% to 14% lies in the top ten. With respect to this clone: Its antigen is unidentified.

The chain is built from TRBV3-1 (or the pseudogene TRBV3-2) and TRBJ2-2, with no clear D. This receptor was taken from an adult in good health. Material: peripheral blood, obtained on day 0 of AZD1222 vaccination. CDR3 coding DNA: TGTGCCAGCAGCCCTTCAGGCGCAGGCACCGGGGAGCTGTTTTTT. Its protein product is CASSPSGAGTGELFF.